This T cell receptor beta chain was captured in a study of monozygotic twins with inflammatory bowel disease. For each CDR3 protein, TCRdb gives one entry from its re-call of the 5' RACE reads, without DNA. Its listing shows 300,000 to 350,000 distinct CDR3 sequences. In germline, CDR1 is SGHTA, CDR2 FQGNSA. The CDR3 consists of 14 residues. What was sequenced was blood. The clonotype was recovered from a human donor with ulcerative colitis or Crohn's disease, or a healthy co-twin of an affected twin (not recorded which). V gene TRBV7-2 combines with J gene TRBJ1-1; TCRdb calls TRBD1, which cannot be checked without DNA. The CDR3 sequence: CASSFGPGNTEAFF.